This record concerns one T cell receptor (beta chain) sequence. Its antigen remains unidentified. The sample originates from a study of OX40 agonist ivuxolimab in advanced cancers. Whole-study results and caveats: In general, CD8+ T cells held more expanded clones than CD4+ did, on average.

Germline V gene lookup returns CDR1 MDHEN and CDR2 SYDVKM. This CDR3 region has 15 residues. Between the trimmed V and J ends, which lost 7 bases and 4 bases, there was a span of 19 bases. Using immunoSEQ multiplex PCR, the repertoire was profiled, and TCRdb retains in-frame clones only, with some absent. The sample has about 68,000 clones; 80% to 90% are singletons. The genes are TRBV28 and TRBJ1-1; possibly TRBD1 for D (5 bases). This TCR was recovered from an adult with an advanced solid tumor such as melanoma, head and neck, liver or kidney cancer. The specimen was CD4+ or CD8+ T cells sorted from blood, collected in a trial of the OX40 agonist ivuxolimab. CDR3 loop: CASTALGAGSTEAFF. As DNA, the CDR3 is TGTGCCAGCACCGCCCTTGGGGCCGGGAGCACTGAAGCTTTCTTT.